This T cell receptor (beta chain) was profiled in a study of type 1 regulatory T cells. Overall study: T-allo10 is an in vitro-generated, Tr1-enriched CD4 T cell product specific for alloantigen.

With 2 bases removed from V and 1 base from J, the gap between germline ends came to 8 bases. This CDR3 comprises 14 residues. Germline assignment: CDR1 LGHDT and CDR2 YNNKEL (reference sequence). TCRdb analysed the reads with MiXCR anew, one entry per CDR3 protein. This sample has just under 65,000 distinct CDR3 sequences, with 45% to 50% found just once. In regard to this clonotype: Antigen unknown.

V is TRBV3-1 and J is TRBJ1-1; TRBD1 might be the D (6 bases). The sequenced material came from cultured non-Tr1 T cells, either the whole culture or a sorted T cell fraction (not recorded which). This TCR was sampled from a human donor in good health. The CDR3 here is CASSQRGANTEAFF. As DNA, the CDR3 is TGTGCCAGCAGCCAACGGGGGGCGAACACTGAAGCTTTCTTT.